A selection of T cell receptor beta chains follows, all from one sample in a study of response to subunit inactivated influenza vaccine. Via MiXCR, TCRdb re-called the RT-PCR reads, giving one row per CDR3 protein. The repertoire holds under 550,000 distinct CDR3 sequences, about 7.2% seen once, with about an eighth in the top ten. Sample: PBMCs from blood, taken around 25 months after vaccination. Source of these receptors: a man in his fifties or sixties who received an inactivated influenza vaccine. The CDR3 runs from the conserved cysteine through the conserved F or W. The D gene is left open where the match is weak. Part of the rows lack a size; the others show once, few, many or a class for expanded clones.

d_call	j_call	v_call	clone_size	cdr3_nt	cdr3_aa
TRBD2	TRBJ2-2	TRBV20-1	few	TGCAGTGCTAGAGAATTCCGAGCGGGAGGGCCAACCGGGGAGCTGTTTTTT	CSAREFRAGGPTGELFF
.	TRBJ1-1	TRBV6-1	many	TGTGCCAGCACCGTGGCGACAGGAATGAACACTGAAGCTTTCTTT	CASTVATGMNTEAFF
.	TRBJ2-7	TRBV4-2	.	TGTGCCAGCAGCCAAGAGCCCCCCGGGAACTACGAGCAGTACTTC	CASSQEPPGNYEQYF
TRBD1	TRBJ2-1	TRBV20-1	.	TGCAGTGCCCTCCGCTGGGACAGGGGAGTCAATGAGCAGTTCTTC	CSALRWDRGVNEQFF
.	TRBJ1-1	TRBV30	many	TGTGCCTGGAGCTGGGGCACTGAAGCTTTCTTT	CAWSWGTEAFF
TRBD2	TRBJ2-3	TRBV20-1	.	TGCAGTGCTAGGGGTGATAGCGGGAGGGCCGATCATACGCAGTATTTT	CSARGDSGRADHTQYF
.	TRBJ1-5	TRBV28	.	TGTGCCAGCAGCCCAACTCATCTAGCAGGGGCCTCTAAGCCCCAGCATTTT	CASSPTHLAGASKPQHF
TRBD1	TRBJ2-5	TRBV7-9	.	TGTGCCAGCAACCGAGGGACAGCGTACCAAGAGACCCAGTACTTC	CASNRGTAYQETQYF
TRBD1	TRBJ2-3	TRBV7-6	.	TGTGCCAGCAGCTTAATGTCACAGGGGAGCACAGATACGCAGTATTTT	CASSLMSQGSTDTQYF
TRBD1	TRBJ2-3	TRBV18	many	TGTGCCAGCTCACTTTCAGGGGGCGGCACAGATACGCAGTATTTT	CASSLSGGGTDTQYF
.	TRBJ2-3	TRBV12-3/TRBV12-4	few	TGTGCCAGCAGTTTACGGCCCTACACAGATACGCAGTATTTT	CASSLRPYTDTQYF
TRBD1	TRBJ1-1	TRBV3-1	many	TGTGCCAGCAGGAGACAGGGAGGAAACACTGAAGCTTTCTTT	CASRRQGGNTEAFF
TRBD1	TRBJ2-4	TRBV10-2	many	TGCGCCAGCATGGGCCACAGGGGTGAGGCCAAAAACATTCAGTACTTC	CASMGHRGEAKNIQYF
TRBD2	TRBJ2-1	TRBV28	few	TGTGCCAGCAGTTTGGGGCGGGAGGCCGCCAGAACCTACAATGAGCAGTTCTTC	CASSLGREAARTYNEQFF
.	TRBJ2-3	TRBV4-3	few	TGCGCCAGCAGCCGACACCGGGAGAGGGTGGATACGCAGTATTTT	CASSRHRERVDTQYF
TRBD1	TRBJ2-2	TRBV15	many	TGTGCCACCAGCAAATACAGGGGGCGCGGCACCGGGGAGCTGTTTTTT	CATSKYRGRGTGELFF
.	TRBJ2-1	TRBV12-3/TRBV12-4	many	TGTGCCAGCAGTCCTACAGGTACCTCCTACAATGAGCAGTTCTTC	CASSPTGTSYNEQFF
.	TRBJ2-2	TRBV5-6	few	TGTGCCAGCAGCTTGGGACACAGGGTGGACACCGGGGAGCTGTTTTTT	CASSLGHRVDTGELFF
.	TRBJ2-5	TRBV9	.	TGTGCCAGCAGCGAGGCGGCTAGCCCCCTAGAGACCCAGTACTTC	CASSEAASPLETQYF
TRBD1	TRBJ2-5	TRBV5-1	.	TGCGCCAGCAGCCAACAGGGGGCTGTAGAGACCCAGTACTTC	CASSQQGAVETQYF
.	TRBJ1-3	TRBV6-2/TRBV6-3	.	TGTGCCAGCAGTTACACGAGGACCGGCCCTGGAAACACCATATATTTT	CASSYTRTGPGNTIYF
.	TRBJ2-7	TRBV27	many	TGTGCCAGCAGTCGACACCAAAGCACCTACGAGCAGTACTTC	CASSRHQSTYEQYF
TRBD1	TRBJ2-1	TRBV24-1	few	TGTGCCACCAGTGCCCTAGCCGGGACAGCCGACGATGAGCAGTTCTTC	CATSALAGTADDEQFF
TRBD2	TRBJ2-3	TRBV4-3	few	TGCGCCAGCAGCCAAGATCATCGAGCGGGAGGGGTTAATACGCAGTATTTT	CASSQDHRAGGVNTQYF
TRBD1	TRBJ2-3	TRBV5-1	few	TGCGCCAGCAGCTTGGCCCCTCGACAGGGGTTTAGCACAGATACGCAGTATTTT	CASSLAPRQGFSTDTQYF
.	TRBJ2-5	TRBV12-2	.	TGTGCAAGTCGCCAGGGCTTGAGGGAGACCCAGTACTTC	CASRQGLRETQYF
TRBD1	TRBJ1-1	TRBV30	few	TGTGCCTGGAGTACGGACAGGGAAGCTTTCTTT	CAWSTDREAFF
.	TRBJ2-3	TRBV12-3/TRBV12-4	few	TGTGCCAGCAGTTCCCGGCGGGCTAACACAGATACGCAGTATTTT	CASSSRRANTDTQYF
.	TRBJ1-3	TRBV3-1	few	TGTGCCAGCAGCCAAGGGACTCGGGGCACCATATATTTT	CASSQGTRGTIYF
.	TRBJ2-3	TRBV20-1	few	TGCAGTGCCAAAACTCCGGGGGGCTTATCGGATACGCAGTATTTT	CSAKTPGGLSDTQYF
TRBD1	TRBJ1-5	TRBV28	many	TGTGCCAGCAGTTCCGCCGGGACAGGGGGACAGCCCCAGCATTTT	CASSSAGTGGQPQHF
.	TRBJ2-4	TRBV20-1	few	TGCAGTGCTAAGGAGGGGTCACGAAACATTCAGTACTTC	CSAKEGSRNIQYF
TRBD2	TRBJ2-5	TRBV10-3	.	TGTGCCATCAGTACACTAGCGGAAGAGACCCAGTACTTC	CAISTLAEETQYF
.	TRBJ2-7	TRBV6-2/TRBV6-3	few	TGTGCCACAAAGTTACTCAAGAAGCGGTACGAGCAGTACTTC	CATKLLKKRYEQYF
.	TRBJ2-3	TRBV4-3	few	TGCGCCAGCAGCCAAGATTTTAGGGGGAGGGGCACAGATACGCAGTATTTT	CASSQDFRGRGTDTQYF
.	TRBJ1-1	TRBV20-1	.	TGCAGTGCTAGAGAGGAACAGGCCACCACTGAAGCTTTCTTT	CSAREEQATTEAFF
.	TRBJ2-3	TRBV6-2/TRBV6-3	.	TGTGCCAGCAGCCAAACGCGCCGGGGGATGGCGACAGATACGCAGTATTTT	CASSQTRRGMATDTQYF
.	TRBJ1-6	TRBV4-2	many	TGTGCCAGCAGGCGAAGAGGGGGACCCTATAATTCACCCCTCCACTTT	CASRRRGGPYNSPLHF
TRBD2	TRBJ2-2	TRBV6-1	few	TGTGCCAGCAGTCCCCAGGGACTAGCCGGCGGGTTCGGGGAGCTGTTTTTT	CASSPQGLAGGFGELFF
.	TRBJ1-1	TRBV3-1	few	TGTGCCAGCAGCCCAACGGGCAGAGAGGCTGAAGCTTTCTTT	CASSPTGREAEAFF
.	TRBJ1-5	TRBV6-2/TRBV6-3	many	TGTGCCAGCAGATCGGGTTTGGGGTATCAGCCCCAGCATTTT	CASRSGLGYQPQHF
.	TRBJ1-1	TRBV6-1	few	TGTGCCAGCACCACACAGTCTGGTGGGTACACTGAAGCTTTCTTT	CASTTQSGGYTEAFF
.	TRBJ1-5	TRBV7-9	few	TGTGCCAGCAGCTTAGGGAGGCAGGGGCGAGGTCAGCCCCAGCATTTT	CASSLGRQGRGQPQHF
.	TRBJ2-3	TRBV7-8	many	TGTGCCAGCAGCTTAGGTTACGGCGGGATTAGCACAGATACGCAGTATTTT	CASSLGYGGISTDTQYF
.	TRBJ2-2	TRBV4-3	many	TGCGCCAGCAGCCAAGATCCGGGGGCAACGAACACCGGGGAGCTGTTTTTT	CASSQDPGATNTGELFF
TRBD1	TRBJ2-5	TRBV20-1	.	TGCTGTGCTAGGACAGGGTCGGATTGGTTAAGAGAGACCCAGTACTTC	CCARTGSDWLRETQYF
.	TRBJ2-2	TRBV10-3	few	TGTGCCATCACCAGGGACCGTGGGGGGGCCAGAGGCACCGGGGAGCTGTTTTTT	CAITRDRGGARGTGELFF
TRBD1	TRBJ2-3	TRBV11-1	few	TGTGCCAGCAGCTCCCCAAACAGGGGGCTAGCGGTCACAGATACGCAGTATTTT	CASSSPNRGLAVTDTQYF